The present T cell receptor beta chain was sequenced within a study of blood T cell repertoires in COVID-19. For the study at large: Samples taken during acute and convalescent COVID-19 were collected in the United States, Italy and Spain. The analysed material was cDNA or gDNA that came from T cells, B-cell-depleted T cells, or PBMCs.

With V trimmed by 3 bases and J by 4 bases, 3 bases remained unmatched. This CDR3 has 15 residues. Germline V gives CDR1 LNHDA, CDR2 SQIVND (reference sequence). As handled by the study authors: It was from reference gene primer amplification that nucleated cell counts were estimated. Sequenced by immunoSEQ multiplex PCR; TCRdb stores in-frame clones only, minus some. V and J calls and clone size follow that table, whereas D and trimming were derived from the DNA. The sample shows around 200,000 clones, around 84% of them seen only once. The J gene is TRBJ1-2, the V gene TRBV19; TRBD1 agrees at 12 bases. The clonotype was recovered from a woman of 80 years or more with active or convalescent COVID-19. Sequenced material: peripheral blood. CDR3 coding DNA: TGTGCCAGTAGTATTCTGGGACAGGGGGCCTATGGCTACACCTTC. Residues: CASSILGQGAYGYTF.